The present entry profiles one T cell receptor beta chain with its context. This record comes from a study of T-cell reconstitution after alpha-beta-depleted transplantation in children. Library preparation (for TCRbeta) was performed with unique molecular identifiers. TCRdb re-derived calls from the PCR reads in MiXCR, one entry per CDR3 protein. This sample has 400,000 to 500,000 distinct CDR3 sequences; approximately 10% occur once, and the top ten carry 4.5% to 6%. The CDR3 contains 14 residues. The V end lost 1 base, the J end lost 9 bases, and 14 bases lay between the germline ends. Germline V gene sequence: CDR1 LGHDT, CDR2 YNNKEL (reference sequence).

This clonotype was obtained from a human donor who donated a stem cell graft to a child with acute myeloid leukemia. The chain employs TRBV3-1 and TRBJ2-3, with D possibly matching TRBD1 (5 bases). The sample was PBMCs from the stem cell graft donor, taken from the stem cell graft. DNA of the CDR3: TGTGCCAGCAGCCAAGTTCTGGACACCCGAACGCAGTATTTT. Translation gives CASSQVLDTRTQYF.